This TCR beta chain stems from a study of CD8 T cells in ankylosing spondylitis. This CDR3 is built from 15 residues. The J segment lost 7 bases and the V segment lost 5 bases, leaving 9 bases of the junction unmatched. Germline V gene data show CDR1 as LNHDA and CDR2 as SQIVND (reference sequence). Notes on the study in general: Clones linked to disease were reported to show significant enrichment in matched ankylosing spondylitis synovial fluid.

TCRdb re-analysed the 5' RACE reads in MiXCR, keeping a single row per CDR3 protein. This sample has 150,000 to 200,000 distinct CDR3 sequences, with about 20% found just once. This clonotype has at least ten counts. What it binds is unknown. The chain employs TRBV19 and TRBJ1-5, with 9 positions matching TRBD1. The TCR originated in a male donor aged 10-35 years with ankylosing spondylitis or in good health (not recorded which). Material for sequencing was blood, either unsorted or a sorted T cell fraction (not recorded which). CDR3 residues: CASSGTGTASQPQHF. The DNA of the CDR3 is TGTGCCAGTAGTGGGACAGGGACTGCTTCCCAGCCCCAGCATTTT.